The sequence of this T cell receptor (beta chain) was determined in a study of CD4 and CD8 cells across lung adenocarcinoma regions. The CDR3 has 15 amino acids. Germline V gene sequence: CDR1 MNHEY, CDR2 SVGEGT. Trimming removed 5 bases from V and 3 bases from J, with 14 bases in between. A single record per CDR3 protein comes from TCRdb applying MiXCR to the PCR reads. The repertoire consists of more than 4,000 distinct CDR3 sequences, with roughly 45% occurring once and the leading ten covering more than 13%. By its share, this clonotype is medium-sized. The sample consisted of CD4+ T cells from the margin of a lung tumor. The clonotype was recovered from a female donor with lung adenocarcinoma. The CD4 and CD8 labels of this study may be unreliable. This chain links TRBV6-2 or TRBV6-3 with TRBJ2-1, with D perhaps assigned TRBD1 or TRBD2 (5 bases each). CDR3 DNA sequence: TGTGCCAGCAGTACGGGACGATCGGGCTACAATGAGCAGTTCTTC. Its translation is CASSTGRSGYNEQFF.